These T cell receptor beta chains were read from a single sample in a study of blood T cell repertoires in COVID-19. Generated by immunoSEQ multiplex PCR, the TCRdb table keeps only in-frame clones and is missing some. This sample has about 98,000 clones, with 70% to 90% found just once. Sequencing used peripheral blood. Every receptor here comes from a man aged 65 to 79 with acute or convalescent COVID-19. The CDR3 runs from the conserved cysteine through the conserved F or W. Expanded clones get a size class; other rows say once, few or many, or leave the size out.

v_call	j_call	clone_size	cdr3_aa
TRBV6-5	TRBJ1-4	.	CASSLRGGSEKLFF
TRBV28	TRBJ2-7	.	CASSFGGNEQYF
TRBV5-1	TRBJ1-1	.	CASSRREGGNTEAFF
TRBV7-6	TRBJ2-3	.	CASSLAWRGGTDTQYF
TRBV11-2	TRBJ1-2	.	CASSQTQGFGGYTF
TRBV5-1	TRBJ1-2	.	CASSTTGDVNYGYTF
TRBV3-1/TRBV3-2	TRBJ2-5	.	CASSPTQGLWETQYF
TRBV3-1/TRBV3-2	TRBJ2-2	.	CASSPLVSGGELFF
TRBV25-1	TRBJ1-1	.	CASRRGLNTEAFF
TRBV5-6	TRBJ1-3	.	CASSSRVTPSGNTIYF
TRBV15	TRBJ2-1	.	CATSRALGAWNNEQFF
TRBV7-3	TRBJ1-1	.	CASSLKRGQEAFF
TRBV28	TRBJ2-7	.	CASSHPQRGPSYEQYF
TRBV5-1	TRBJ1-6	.	CASSLGQVDNSPLHF
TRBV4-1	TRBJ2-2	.	CASSQLDRGDTGELFF
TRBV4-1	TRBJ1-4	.	CASSQGASEKLFF
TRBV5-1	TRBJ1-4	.	CASSLDSTNEKLFF
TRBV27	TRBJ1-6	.	CASSLGRGGALHF
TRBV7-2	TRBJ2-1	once	CASSSLGYNEQFF
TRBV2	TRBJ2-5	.	CAIMDRDWQETQYF
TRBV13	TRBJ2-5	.	CASSKRGQQETQYF
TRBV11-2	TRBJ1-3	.	CASSLDRSGNTIYF
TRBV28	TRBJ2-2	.	CATVDRRKNTGELFF
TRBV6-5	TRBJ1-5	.	CASSRTQNQPQHF
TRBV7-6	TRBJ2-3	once	CASSWGGTSGQNTQYF
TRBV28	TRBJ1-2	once	CASSLRDHYTF
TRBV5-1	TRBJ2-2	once	CASSPSGLTLTGELFF
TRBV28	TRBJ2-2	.	CASSLQGPGELFF
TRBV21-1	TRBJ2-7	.	CASSNARFGDEQYF
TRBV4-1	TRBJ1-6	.	CASSQEWDKRSSYNSPLHF
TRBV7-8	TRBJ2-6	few	CASSGPSGVSGANVLTF
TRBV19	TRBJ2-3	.	CASSISGEPTDTQYF
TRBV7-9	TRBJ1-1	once	CASSSDRGQGRAFF
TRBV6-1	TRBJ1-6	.	CASREPGQGRNSPLHF
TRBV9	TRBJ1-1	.	CASSVQGYTEAFF
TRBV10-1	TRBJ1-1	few	CASSGRGLNTEAFF
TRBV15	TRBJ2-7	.	CATSRDLAGTYEQYF
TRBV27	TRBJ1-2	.	CASSYPGLGYTF
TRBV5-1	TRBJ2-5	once	CASRSGLAAQETQYF
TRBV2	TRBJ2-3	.	CASKGQGAVRTQYF
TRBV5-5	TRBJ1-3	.	CASSWEAPSGNTIYF
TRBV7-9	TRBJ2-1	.	CASSQPGSYNEQFF
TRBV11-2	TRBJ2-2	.	CASRPIGVAGGTGELFF
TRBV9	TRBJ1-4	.	CASSPGNGARAEKLFF
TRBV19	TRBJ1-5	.	CASSIGGGVSNQPQHF
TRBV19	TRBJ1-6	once	CASRSQGAAGNSPLHF
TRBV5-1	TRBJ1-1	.	CASSTIVTGGETEAFF
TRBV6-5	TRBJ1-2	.	CASRETGGYGYTF
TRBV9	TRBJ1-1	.	CASSVGGLMNTEAFF
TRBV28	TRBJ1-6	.	CASNRQGNSPLHF
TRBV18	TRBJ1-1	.	CASSPIQGSTEAFF
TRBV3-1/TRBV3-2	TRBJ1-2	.	CASSQDRMVGGYTF
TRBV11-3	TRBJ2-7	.	CASSLRQGPAYEQYF
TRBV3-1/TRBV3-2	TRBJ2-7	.	CASSQIPGRSSYEQYF
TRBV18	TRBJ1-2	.	CASSGDRERYGYTF